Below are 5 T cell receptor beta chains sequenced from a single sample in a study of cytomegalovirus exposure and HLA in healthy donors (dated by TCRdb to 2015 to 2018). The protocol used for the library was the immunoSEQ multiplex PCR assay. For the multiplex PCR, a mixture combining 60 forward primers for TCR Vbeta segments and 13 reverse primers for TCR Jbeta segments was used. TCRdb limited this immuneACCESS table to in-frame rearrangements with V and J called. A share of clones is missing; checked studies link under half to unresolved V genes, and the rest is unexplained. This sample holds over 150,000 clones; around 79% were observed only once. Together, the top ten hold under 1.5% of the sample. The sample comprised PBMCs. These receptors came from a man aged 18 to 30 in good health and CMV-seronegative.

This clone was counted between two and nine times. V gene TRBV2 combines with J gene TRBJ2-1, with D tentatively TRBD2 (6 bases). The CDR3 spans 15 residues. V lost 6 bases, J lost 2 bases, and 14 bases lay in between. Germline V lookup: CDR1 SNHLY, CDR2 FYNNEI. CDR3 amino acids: CASSPGLAAYNEQFF. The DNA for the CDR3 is TGTGCCAGCAGCCCAGGGTTAGCGGCCTACAATGAGCAGTTCTTC.

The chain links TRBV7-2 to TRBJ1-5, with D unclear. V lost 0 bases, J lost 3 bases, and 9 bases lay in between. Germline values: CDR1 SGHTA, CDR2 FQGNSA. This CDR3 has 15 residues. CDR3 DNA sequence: TGTGCCAGCAGCTTAGCCGCCACAGACAATCAGCCCCAGCATTTT. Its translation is CASSLAATDNQPQHF.

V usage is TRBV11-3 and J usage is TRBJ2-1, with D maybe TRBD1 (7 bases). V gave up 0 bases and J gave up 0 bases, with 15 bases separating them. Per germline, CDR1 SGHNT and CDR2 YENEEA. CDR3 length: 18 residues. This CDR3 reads CASSLDQGGTRSYNEQFF. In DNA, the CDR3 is TGTGCCAGCAGCTTAGATCAGGGGGGAACTCGCTCCTACAATGAGCAGTTCTTC.

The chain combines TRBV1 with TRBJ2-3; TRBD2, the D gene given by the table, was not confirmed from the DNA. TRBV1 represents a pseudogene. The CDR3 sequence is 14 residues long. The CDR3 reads CTSSQDPPLDTQYF. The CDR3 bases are TGCACCAGCAGCCAAGATCCTCCCTTAGATACGCAGTATTTT.

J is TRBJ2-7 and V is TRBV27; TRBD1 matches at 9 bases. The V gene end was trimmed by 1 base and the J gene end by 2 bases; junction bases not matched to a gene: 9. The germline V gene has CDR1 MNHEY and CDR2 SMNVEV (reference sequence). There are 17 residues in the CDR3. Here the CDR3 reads CASSLLTPQGAAYEQYF. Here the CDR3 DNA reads TGTGCCAGCAGTTTATTGACCCCACAGGGGGCGGCCTACGAGCAGTACTTC.